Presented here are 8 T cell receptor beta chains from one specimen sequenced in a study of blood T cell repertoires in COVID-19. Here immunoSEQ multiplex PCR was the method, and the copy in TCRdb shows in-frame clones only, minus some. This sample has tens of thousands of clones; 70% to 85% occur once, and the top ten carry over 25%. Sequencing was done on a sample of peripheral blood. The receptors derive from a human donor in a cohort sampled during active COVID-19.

CDR3 in DNA: TGCGCCAGCAGCCAGGGACAGATTAGCAATCAGCCCCAGCATTTT. Its protein is CASSQGQISNQPQHF. The chain is built from TRBV4-3 and TRBJ1-5; TRBD1 agrees at 7 bases. The CDR3 consists of 15 residues. V gave up 3 bases and J gave up 0 bases; unmatched junction bases: 2. Germline V gene data show CDR1 as LGHNA and CDR2 as YSLEER.

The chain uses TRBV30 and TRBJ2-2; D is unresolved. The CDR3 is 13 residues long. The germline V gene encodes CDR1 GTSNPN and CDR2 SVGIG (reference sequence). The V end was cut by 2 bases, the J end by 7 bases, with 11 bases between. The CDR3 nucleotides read TGTGCCTGGAGTAGAGTGCAGGTCGGGGAGCTGTTTTTT. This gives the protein CAWSRVQVGELFF.

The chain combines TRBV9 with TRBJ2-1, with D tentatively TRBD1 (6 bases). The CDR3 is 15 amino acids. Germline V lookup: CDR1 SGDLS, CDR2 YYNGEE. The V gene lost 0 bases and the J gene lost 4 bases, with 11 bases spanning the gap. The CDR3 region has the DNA TGTGCCAGCAGCGTAGGCAGGGGTACTTACAATGAGCAGTTCTTC. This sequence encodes CASSVGRGTYNEQFF.

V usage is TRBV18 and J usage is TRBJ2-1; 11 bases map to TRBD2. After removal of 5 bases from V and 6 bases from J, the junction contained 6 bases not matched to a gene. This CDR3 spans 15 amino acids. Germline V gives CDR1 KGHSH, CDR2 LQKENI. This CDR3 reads CASSTRLAGRNEQFF. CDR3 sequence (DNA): TGTGCCAGCTCAACCCGACTAGCGGGACGCAATGAGCAGTTCTTC.

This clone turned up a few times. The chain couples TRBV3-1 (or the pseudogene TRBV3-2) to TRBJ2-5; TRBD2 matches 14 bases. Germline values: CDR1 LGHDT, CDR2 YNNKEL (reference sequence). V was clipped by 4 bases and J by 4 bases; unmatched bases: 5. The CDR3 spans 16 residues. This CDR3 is CASSPGLAGGGETQYF. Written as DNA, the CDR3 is TGTGCCAGCAGCCCCGGACTAGCGGGAGGTGGAGAGACCCAGTACTTC.

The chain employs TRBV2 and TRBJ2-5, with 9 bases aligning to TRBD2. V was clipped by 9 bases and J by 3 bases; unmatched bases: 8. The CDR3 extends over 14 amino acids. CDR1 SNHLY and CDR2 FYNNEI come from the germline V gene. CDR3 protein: CASSRGRAEETQYF. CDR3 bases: TGTGCCAGTAGCCGCGGGAGGGCCGAAGAGACCCAGTACTTC.

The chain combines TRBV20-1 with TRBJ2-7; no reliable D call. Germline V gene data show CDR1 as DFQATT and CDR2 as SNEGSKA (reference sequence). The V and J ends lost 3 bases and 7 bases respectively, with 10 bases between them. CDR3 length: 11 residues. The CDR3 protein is CSARIDGEQYF. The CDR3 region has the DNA TGCAGTGCTAGGATAGACGGGGAGCAGTACTTC.

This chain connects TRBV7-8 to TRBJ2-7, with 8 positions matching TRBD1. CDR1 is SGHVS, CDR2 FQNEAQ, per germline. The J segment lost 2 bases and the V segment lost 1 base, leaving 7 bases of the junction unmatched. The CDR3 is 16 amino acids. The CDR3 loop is CASSLGGQAITYEQYF. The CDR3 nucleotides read TGTGCCAGCAGCTTAGGGGGACAGGCGATCACCTACGAGCAGTACTTC.